This T cell receptor (beta chain) was observed in a study of blood T cell repertoires in COVID-19 (dated by TCRdb to 2018 to 2021). For the study in its entirety: Samples covering the acute and convalescent phases of COVID-19 were provided by collaborators in the United States, Italy and Spain. Samples were obtained from the ongoing ImmuneRACE study (first 160 participants) and from over 1,000 subjects provided by 6 global collaborators. A de-identified subject ID, COVID-19 status, age in years and sex were almost always included in the sample metadata. Subjects who had been exposed to COVID-19, were actively infected with it, or had recovered from it provided the deeply sampled blood TCRbeta repertoires that made up the dataset. A freely available public database, intended as a resource for researchers studying the immune response to SARS-CoV-2, is where the repertoires were released. The prospective study material was composed of cDNA or gDNA derived from T cells, B-cell-depleted T cells, or PBMCs. Where available, HLA class I and class II types were obtained from metadata supplied by the sample provider rather than from assay-based typing. What the work shows at the level of the full study, not this receptor alone: The quantity of clinical and demographic metadata differed by source and by participant and was supplied without curation.

The immunoSEQ Assay, a bias-controlled multiplex PCR, was used to amplify TCRbeta CDR3 regions from genomic DNA. On the study's bioinformatics: Nucleated cell counts per sample were estimated from amplification of reference gene primers within the assay. To quantify the absolute abundance of each unique TCRbeta CDR3 rearrangement, sequence reads were collapsed and filtered. For each sample, productive Simpson clonality was calculated by taking the square root of Simpson's diversity index across productive rearrangements. The source is immuneACCESS, and TCRdb retained only in-frame sequences with V and J called. Part of the clones is not carried over; for the studies checked, unresolved V genes explain less than half of this, and the remainder is unexplained. That table gives V, J and clone size, and the DNA gave D and trimming. The sample profile shows 40,000 to 60,000 clones; about 85% of them were found once. The ten most abundant clones make up 5% of the sample.

Trimmed from V: 5 bases; trimmed from J: 0 bases; junction bases lacking a gene match: 10. The CDR3 measures 17 amino acids from cysteine to phenylalanine. Only CDR3 DNA remains: 51 bases, in frame from the first base. The germline V gene encodes CDR1 ENHRY and CDR2 SYGVKD. Each collaborating institution followed its own protocols to collect whole blood in K2EDTA tubes. For TCRbeta analysis, collaborators shipped samples in one of three forms: frozen whole blood, isolated PBMCs, or DNA extracted from either of those sample types. Of note for this clone: It has no known antigen specificity. No base-level quality is on record; no much larger clone is a single base apart.

The sample consisted of peripheral blood. This receptor was taken from a man aged 35 to 55 with active COVID-19. The rearrangement combines TRBV10-3 with TRBJ2-3, and 8 bases in between align with TRBD2. The encoded CDR3 is CAISLPASSGSTDTQYF. The base sequence is TGTGCCATCAGTCTCCCCGCCTCTAGCGGGAGCACAGATACGCAGTATTTT.